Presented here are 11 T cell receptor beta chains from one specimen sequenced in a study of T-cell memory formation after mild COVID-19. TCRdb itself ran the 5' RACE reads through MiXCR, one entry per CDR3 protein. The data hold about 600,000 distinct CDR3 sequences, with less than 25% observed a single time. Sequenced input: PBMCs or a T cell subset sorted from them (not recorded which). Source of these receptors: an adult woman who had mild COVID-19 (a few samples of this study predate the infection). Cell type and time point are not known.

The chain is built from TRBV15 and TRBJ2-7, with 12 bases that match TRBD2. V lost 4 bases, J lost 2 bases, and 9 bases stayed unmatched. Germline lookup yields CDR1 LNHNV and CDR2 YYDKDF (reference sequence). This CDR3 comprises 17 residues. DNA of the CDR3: TGTGCCACCAGCAAGACTAGCGGGGGCGTCGGGCCCTACGAGCAGTACTTC. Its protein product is CATSKTSGGVGPYEQYF.

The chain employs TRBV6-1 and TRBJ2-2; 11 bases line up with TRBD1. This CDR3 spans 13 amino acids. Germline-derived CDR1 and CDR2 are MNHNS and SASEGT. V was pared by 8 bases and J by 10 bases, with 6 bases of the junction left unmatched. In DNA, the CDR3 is TGTGCCAGCGTGGACAGGGGGCATGTGGAGCTGTTTTTT. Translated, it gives CASVDRGHVELFF.

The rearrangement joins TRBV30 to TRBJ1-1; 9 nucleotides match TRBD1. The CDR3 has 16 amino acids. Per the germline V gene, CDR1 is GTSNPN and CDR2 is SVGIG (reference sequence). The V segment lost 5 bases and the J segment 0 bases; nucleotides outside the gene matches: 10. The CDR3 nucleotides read TGTGCCTGGGGCGGGACAGGGACCTTTATGAACACTGAAGCTTTCTTT. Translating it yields CAWGGTGTFMNTEAFF.

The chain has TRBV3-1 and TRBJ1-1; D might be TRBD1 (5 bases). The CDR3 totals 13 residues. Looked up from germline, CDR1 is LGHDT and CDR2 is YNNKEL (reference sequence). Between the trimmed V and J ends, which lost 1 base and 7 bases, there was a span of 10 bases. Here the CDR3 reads CASSQGGDFEAFF. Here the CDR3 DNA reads TGTGCCAGCAGCCAAGGGGGGGACTTTGAAGCTTTCTTT.

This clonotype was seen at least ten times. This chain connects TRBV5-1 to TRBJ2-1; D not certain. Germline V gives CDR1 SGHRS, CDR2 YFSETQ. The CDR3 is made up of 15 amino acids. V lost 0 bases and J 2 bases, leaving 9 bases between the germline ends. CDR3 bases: TGCGCCAGCAGCTTGGAATCTGGAACCTACAATGAGCAGTTCTTC. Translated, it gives CASSLESGTYNEQFF. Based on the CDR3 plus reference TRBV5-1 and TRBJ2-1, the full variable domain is KAGVTQTPRYLIKTRGQQVTLSCSPISGHRSVSWYQQTPGQGLQFLFEYFSETQRNKGNFPGRFSGRQFSNSRSEMNVSTLELGDSALYLCASSLESGTYNEQFFGPGTRLTVL.

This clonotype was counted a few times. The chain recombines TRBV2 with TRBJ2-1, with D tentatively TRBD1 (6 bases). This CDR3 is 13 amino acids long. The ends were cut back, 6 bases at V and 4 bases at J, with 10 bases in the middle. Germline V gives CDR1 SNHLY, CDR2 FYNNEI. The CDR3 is CASRKDRYNEQFF. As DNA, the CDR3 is TGTGCCAGCAGAAAGGACAGATACAATGAGCAGTTCTTC. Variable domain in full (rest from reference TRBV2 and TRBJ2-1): EPEVTQTPSHQVTQMGQEVILRCVPISNHLYFYWYRQILGQKVEFLVSFYNNEISEKSEIFDDQFSVERPDGSNFTLKIRSTKLEDSAMYFCASRKDRYNEQFFGPGTRLTVL.

CDR3 sequence reads: CASSSGDEQYF. CDR3 nucleotides: TGTGCCAGCAGCTCAGGGGACGAGCAGTACTTC. The chain employs TRBV5-4 and TRBJ2-7, with D perhaps matching TRBD1 (6 bases). This CDR3 comprises 11 residues. The V and J ends lost 3 bases and 5 bases respectively, with 6 bases between them. Germline V lookup: CDR1 SGHNT, CDR2 YYREEE (reference sequence).

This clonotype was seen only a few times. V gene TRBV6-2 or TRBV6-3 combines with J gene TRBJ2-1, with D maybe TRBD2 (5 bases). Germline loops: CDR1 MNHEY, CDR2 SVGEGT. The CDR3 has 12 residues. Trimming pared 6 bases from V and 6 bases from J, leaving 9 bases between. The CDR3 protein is CASSGVRNEQFF. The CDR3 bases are TGTGCCAGCAGCGGGGTCCGCAATGAGCAGTTCTTC.

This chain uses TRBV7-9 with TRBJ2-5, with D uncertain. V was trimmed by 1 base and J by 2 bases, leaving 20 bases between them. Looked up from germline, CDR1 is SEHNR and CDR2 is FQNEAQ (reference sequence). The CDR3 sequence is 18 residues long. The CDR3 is CASSLVEARLTKQETQYF. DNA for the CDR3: TGTGCCAGCAGCTTAGTAGAGGCAAGGTTGACCAAACAAGAGACCCAGTACTTC.

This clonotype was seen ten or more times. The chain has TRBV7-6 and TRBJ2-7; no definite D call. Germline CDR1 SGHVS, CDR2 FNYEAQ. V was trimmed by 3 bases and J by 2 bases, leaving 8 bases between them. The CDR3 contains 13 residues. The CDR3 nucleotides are TGTGCCAGCAGCTTGGGTTTGGCCTACGAGCAGTACTTC. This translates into CASSLGLAYEQYF.

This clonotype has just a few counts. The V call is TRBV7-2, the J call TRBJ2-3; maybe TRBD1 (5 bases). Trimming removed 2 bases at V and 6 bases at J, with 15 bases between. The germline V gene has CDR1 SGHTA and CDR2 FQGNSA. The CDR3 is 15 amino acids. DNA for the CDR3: TGTGCCAGCAGCTTATGGGGCAACATGTTGGATACGCAGTATTTT. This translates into CASSLWGNMLDTQYF.